The T cell receptor beta chain described here comes from a study of brain T cells in children with intractable seizures. General study results and limits: Viral specificity was inferred only from CDR3 similarity; HCMV serostatus was unknown. Pre- and post-surgery blood differed in depth, so pre-surgery absences may be undersampling.

Sequencing used immunoSEQ multiplex PCR; TCRdb keeps in-frame clones, though not all of them. This sample yields tens of thousands of clones, of which about 90% are seen a single time; 24% belongs to the top ten. Worth noting for this clone: Its antigen is not known.

Germline assignment: CDR1 LNHDA and CDR2 SQIVND (reference sequence). This CDR3 contains 12 residues. The V end lost 7 bases, the J end lost 1 base, and 8 bases lay between the germline ends. Only cases whose brain tissue showed the highest T cell transcript signatures were sequenced. At least one anti-epileptic drug was given before surgery. This sequence originates from a girl under 10 years old with Rasmussen encephalitis and intractable seizures. The rearrangement uses TRBV19 and TRBJ2-7; no definite D call. The source material was peripheral blood, sampled at surgery. The CDR3 nucleotides are TGTGCCAGTAAGGACCAGTCCTACGAGCAGTACTTC. Its translation: CASKDQSYEQYF.